The 17 T cell receptor beta chains listed next were all sequenced from one sample in a study of T cells in tumors after PD-1 blockade (dated by TCRdb to between 2018 and 2020). Explained via the paper, the time point label denotes: after anti-PD-1 therapy. The method behind the library was the immunoSEQ multiplex PCR assay. The table was pulled from immuneACCESS by TCRdb, which kept in-frame rearrangements only. Such tables lose some clones; where checked, under half of the loss comes from unresolved V genes, and the rest has no known cause. The sample includes over 60,000 clones, with about 74% observed a single time. The top ten clones comprise approximately 4.8% of the sample. Sequences were derived from PBMCs, sampled after anti-PD-1 treatment. Receptors were obtained from a human donor with basal cell carcinoma.

This rearrangement joins TRBV7-6 to TRBJ2-2, with D perhaps given as TRBD1 or TRBD2 (6 bases each). The germline CDR1 and CDR2 sequences are SGHVS and FNYEAQ. Trimming pared 1 base from V and 5 bases from J, leaving 11 bases between. This CDR3 region has 15 residues. CDR3 protein: CASSLGRGSTGELFF. DNA for the CDR3: TGTGCCAGCAGCTTAGGGAGGGGGAGTACCGGGGAGCTGTTTTTT.

This clone was seen a handful of times. V usage is TRBV3-1 (or the pseudogene TRBV3-2) and J usage is TRBJ2-5, with 11 bases matching TRBD1. CDR3 size: 14 residues. CDR1 LGHDT and CDR2 YNNKEL come from the germline V gene (reference sequence). With 5 bases clipped from V and 5 bases from J, the junction kept 4 bases outside the gene matches. The CDR3 spells CASSSGQGVETQYF. The CDR3 region has the DNA TGTGCCAGCAGCTCGGGACAGGGGGTTGAGACCCAGTACTTC.

This rearrangement joins TRBV30 to TRBJ1-5; TRBD1 might be the D (5 bases). CDR3 size: 12 residues. Between the trimmed V and J ends, which lost 5 bases and 7 bases, there was a span of 12 bases. From germline, CDR1 is GTSNPN and CDR2 SVGIG (reference sequence). CDR3 region: CAWAPGGQPQHF. CDR3 coding DNA: TGTGCCTGGGCCCCCGGGGGGCAGCCCCAGCATTTT.

This chain uses TRBV15 with TRBJ2-5, with D hard to call. Deletions cut 0 bases from V and 2 bases from J, with 4 bases between. Germline CDR1 LNHNV, CDR2 YYDKDF (reference sequence). This CDR3 has 13 residues. The DNA for the CDR3 is TGTGCCACCAGCAGAGATAAGCAAGAGACCCAGTACTTC. This encodes CATSRDKQETQYF.

V usage is TRBV5-1 and J usage is TRBJ2-1; 8 bases are a match to TRBD2. Germline trimming cut 4 bases from V and 8 bases from J; bases unmatched to any gene: 5. The CDR3 contains 13 residues. The germline V gene encodes CDR1 SGHRS and CDR2 YFSETQ. The CDR3 DNA is TGCGCCAGCAGCCTGCGGGGGGCGGATGAGCAGTTCTTC. The encoded protein is CASSLRGADEQFF.

The V call is TRBV18, the J call TRBJ1-1; no definite D call. CDR1 and CDR2 (germline): KGHSH, LQKENI. The CDR3 is made up of 13 amino acids. V was trimmed by 4 bases and J by 1 base, leaving 7 bases between them. The CDR3 is CASSLAENTEAFF. The CDR3 DNA follows: TGTGCCAGCTCACTTGCAGAGAACACTGAAGCTTTCTTT.

This clone has more than one count but fewer than ten. The genes are TRBV5-6 and TRBJ2-7, with D tentatively TRBD1 (5 bases). This CDR3 region has 16 residues. Germline CDR1 is SGHDT and CDR2 is YYEEEE. Trimming removed 2 bases from V and 2 bases from J, with 17 bases in between. The CDR3 DNA reads TGTGCCAGCAGCTTTTTGCCTCTAGGGGCAACCTACGAGCAGTACTTC. Amino acid sequence: CASSFLPLGATYEQYF.

This clone was detected only a few times. This chain links TRBV10-2 with TRBJ1-5, with 9 bases lining up with TRBD1. Germline V gives CDR1 WSHSY, CDR2 SAAADI. Trimming took 3 bases from V and 6 from J; bases not matched to a gene: 3. The CDR3 length is 14 residues. CDR3 coding DNA: TGCGCCAGCAGTGAAGGACAGGGGAGTCAGCCCCAGCATTTT. Amino acids: CASSEGQGSQPQHF.

V usage is TRBV20-1 and J usage is TRBJ1-2; TRBD1 matches 7 bases. The CDR3 covers 16 residues. J lost 0 bases, V lost 3 bases, and 10 bases had no gene match. Germline CDR1 reads DFQATT; CDR2 reads SNEGSKA (reference sequence). For the CDR3, the DNA is TGCAGTGCTAGTGCTAGGGGGGACAGAGCTAACTATGGCTACACCTTC. Translating it yields CSASARGDRANYGYTF.

This clone was detected once. The chain carries TRBV24-1 and TRBJ2-7; 13 positions match TRBD2. The junction had 8 bases not matched to a gene; V was cut back by 4 bases and J by 0 bases. The CDR3 sequence is 18 residues long. Germline V CDR1 and CDR2: KGHDR, SFDVKD. CDR3: CATSDTGTSGVSSYEQYF. CDR3 bases: TGTGCCACCAGTGACACCGGGACTAGCGGGGTTAGCTCCTACGAGCAGTACTTC.

V gene TRBV21-1 combines with J gene TRBJ1-2; no check of the table's D call, TRBD1, against the DNA was made. TRBV21-1 is labeled a pseudogene. This CDR3 region has 10 residues. The CDR3 loop is CASIGQSPTF. As DNA, the CDR3 is TGTGCCAGCATCGGACAGTCGCCCACCTTC.

For the CDR3, the DNA is TGTGCCAGCAGGTCTACAGAGGACCCATCCTACGAGCAGTACTTC. The encoded protein is CASRSTEDPSYEQYF. The genes are TRBV28 and TRBJ2-7; D is unclear. This CDR3 region has 15 residues. The V end lost 6 bases, the J end lost 1 base, and 16 bases lay between the germline ends. Germline CDR1 reads MDHEN; CDR2 reads SYDVKM.

This chain joins TRBV19 and TRBJ2-1; 14 bases line up with TRBD2. V lost 5 bases and J lost 13; bases outside the gene matches: 7. This CDR3 comprises 14 residues. Germline loops: CDR1 LNHDA, CDR2 SQIVND (reference sequence). Here the CDR3 DNA reads TGTGCCAGTAGTCCGGGACTAGCGGGGGCCTCCCAGTTCTTC. This codes for CASSPGLAGASQFF.

This clone has only one observation. The chain joins TRBV2 to TRBJ2-3; 7 bases are a match to TRBD2. This CDR3 spans 16 amino acids. V shed 6 bases, J shed 4 bases, and the junction held 13 bases outside the gene matches. The V gene's germline CDR1 is SNHLY and CDR2 FYNNEI. As DNA, the CDR3 is TGTGCCAGCAGGACGGGACTACCCCTCGGGTCAGATACGCAGTATTTT. Translating gives CASRTGLPLGSDTQYF.

The rearrangement joins TRBV7-9 to TRBJ2-5; D gene unclear. In germline, CDR1 is SEHNR, CDR2 FQNEAQ (reference sequence). The CDR3 consists of 14 residues. V was pared by 1 base and J by 8 bases, with 14 bases between. The CDR3: CASSLGESLGTQYF. The CDR3 region has the DNA TGTGCCAGCAGCTTAGGAGAATCGCTGGGAACCCAGTACTTC. Full variable domain (outside the CDR3, taken from reference TRBV7-9 and TRBJ2-5): DTGVSQNPRHKITKRGQNVTFRCDPISEHNRLYWYRQTLGQGPEFLTYFQNEAQLEKSRLLSDRFSAERPKGSFSTLEIQRTEQGDSAMYLCASSLGESLGTQYFGPGTRLLVL.

This sequence joins TRBV7-2 and TRBJ2-3; 10 bases align to TRBD2. The germline V gene encodes CDR1 SGHTA and CDR2 FQGNSA. Losses at the gene ends were 5 bases for V and 1 base for J; bases not matched to a gene: 3. The CDR3 loop spans 15 amino acids. As DNA, the CDR3 is TGTGCCAGCAGCCCTAGCGGGGGTGGCACAGATACGCAGTATTTT. Translating gives CASSPSGGGTDTQYF.

The sample holds a few counts of this clone. This sequence joins TRBV7-8 and TRBJ2-7, with D perhaps matching TRBD2 (5 bases). Germline values: CDR1 SGHVS, CDR2 FQNEAQ. CDR3 length equals 14 residues. The ends were cut back, 5 bases at V and 2 bases at J, with 13 bases in the middle. CDR3 in DNA: TGTGCCAGCAGCCAGGCCGGGGTTACCTACGAGCAGTACTTC. Translation gives CASSQAGVTYEQYF.